This paragraph reports one T cell receptor (beta chain). As yet, its antigen is unknown. This specimen comes from a study of cytomegalovirus exposure and HLA in healthy donors. Overall study findings and caveats: DRB1 showed the most TCR associations and HLA-C the fewest in a later analysis, as rates varied by HLA locus. It has been reported that TCR beta sequences accurately predicted the HLA-A and HLA-B alleles of most subjects.

The PCR used 60 Vbeta and 13 Jbeta primers. Here immunoSEQ multiplex PCR was the method, and the copy in TCRdb shows in-frame clones only, minus some. The sample lists roughly 110,000 clones, 65% to 90% occurring once. The CDR3 spans 15 residues. The germline gives CDR1 SQVTM, CDR2 ANQGSEA. V was clipped by 6 bases and J by 2 bases, with 16 bases between them. Sequencing was carried out using PBMCs. The source of this sequence is a man aged 50 or older in good health and CMV-seronegative. This chain joins TRBV29-1 and TRBJ2-2, with D perhaps TRBD2 (7 bases). This CDR3 reads CSVPRRGPNTGELFF. Written as DNA, the CDR3 is TGCAGCGTCCCCCGGCGGGGGCCAAACACCGGGGAGCTGTTTTTT.